The source of this TCR beta chain is a study of cytomegalovirus exposure and HLA in healthy donors. Study results and caveats: TCR beta V- and J-gene trimming, according to a later analysis, was linked to a missense DCLRE1C variant. Most likely, a cluster of highly shared sequence variants arose as a sequencing artifact. Productive status was seen about 87% or about 30% of the time for most TCR beta V segments in an earlier analysis.

As for this clone: The antigen is undetermined.

CDR1 MNHEY and CDR2 SMNVEV come from the germline V gene (reference sequence). Trimming cost V 1 base and J 10 bases; bases outside gene matches: 9. This CDR3 is built from 16 residues. Primers: 60 Vbeta forward and 13 Jbeta reverse. The protocol was immunoSEQ multiplex PCR, while the TCRdb copy is restricted to in-frame clones and leaves out a portion. This table holds 150,000 to 180,000 clones, roughly four fifths found once. This rearrangement joins TRBV27 to TRBJ2-1, with 11 bases aligning to TRBD2. Sequenced: PBMCs. The TCR was taken from a man aged 18 to 30 in good health and CMV-seronegative. The CDR3: CASSLYTLAGGGEQFF. DNA for the CDR3: TGTGCCAGCAGTTTATACACCCTAGCGGGAGGAGGGGAGCAGTTCTTC.